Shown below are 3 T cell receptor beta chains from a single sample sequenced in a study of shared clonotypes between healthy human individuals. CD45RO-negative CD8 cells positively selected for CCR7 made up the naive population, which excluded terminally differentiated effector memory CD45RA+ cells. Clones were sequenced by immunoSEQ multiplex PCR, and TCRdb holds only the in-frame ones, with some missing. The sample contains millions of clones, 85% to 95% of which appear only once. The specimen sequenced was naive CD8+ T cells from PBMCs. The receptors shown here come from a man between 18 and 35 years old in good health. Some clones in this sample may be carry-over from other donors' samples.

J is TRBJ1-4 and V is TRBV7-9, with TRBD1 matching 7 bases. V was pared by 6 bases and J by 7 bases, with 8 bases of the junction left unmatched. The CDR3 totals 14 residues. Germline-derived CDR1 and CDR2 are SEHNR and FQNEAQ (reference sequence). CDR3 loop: CASSLDRSGEKLFF. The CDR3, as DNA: TGTGCCAGCAGTTTGGACAGGTCGGGTGAAAAACTGTTTTTT.

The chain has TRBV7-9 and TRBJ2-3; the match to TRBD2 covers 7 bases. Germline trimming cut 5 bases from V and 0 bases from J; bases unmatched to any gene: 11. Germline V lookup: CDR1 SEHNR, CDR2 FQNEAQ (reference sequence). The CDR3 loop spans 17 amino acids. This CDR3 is CASSPRRLAVSTDTQYF. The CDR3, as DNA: TGTGCCAGCAGCCCGAGGCGGCTAGCGGTTAGCACAGATACGCAGTATTTT.

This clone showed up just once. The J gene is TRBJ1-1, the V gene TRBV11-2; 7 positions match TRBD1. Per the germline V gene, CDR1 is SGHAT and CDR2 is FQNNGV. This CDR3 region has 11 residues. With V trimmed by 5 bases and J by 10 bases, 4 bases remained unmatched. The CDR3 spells CASSAGGTAFF. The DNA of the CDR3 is TGTGCCAGCAGCGCAGGGGGTACAGCTTTCTTT.